Following are 30 T cell receptor beta chains from one sample sequenced in a study of shared clonotypes between healthy human individuals. Assay used: immunoSEQ multiplex PCR; TCRdb lists only in-frame clones, some missing. The repertoire consists of roughly 2,300,000 clones, with 92% occurring once and the leading ten covering approximately 0.41%. Sequences were obtained from naive CD4+ T cells from PBMCs. Subset described: CD45RA+ positively selected. The source of these receptors is a young man in good health. Some clones in this sample may be carry-over from other donors' samples.

The chain recombines TRBV11-2 with TRBJ2-1; 13 bases agree with TRBD2. The CDR3 contains 15 residues. Germline V gene sequence: CDR1 SGHAT, CDR2 FQNNGV. With V trimmed by 5 bases and J by 4 bases, 2 bases remained unmatched. The CDR3 DNA reads as TGTGCCAGCAGCGGACTAGCGGGAGTGTACAATGAGCAGTTCTTC. This gives the protein CASSGLAGVYNEQFF.

The CDR3 nucleotides read TGCGCCAGCAGCTTGGAAGGACGGCGGGAGACCCAGTACTTC. Translated: CASSLEGRRETQYF. J is TRBJ2-5 and V is TRBV5-1, with unresolved D. The length of the CDR3 is 14 residues. V lost 0 bases to trimming and J lost 5 bases, with 11 bases between them. CDR1 is SGHRS and CDR2 is YFSETQ in the germline V gene.

The chain has TRBV7-2 and TRBJ2-7, with 7 bases matching TRBD2. This CDR3 comprises 14 residues. Germline V gene data show CDR1 as SGHTA and CDR2 as FQGNSA. The ends lost 1 base at V and 6 bases at J; junction bases unmatched: 6. For the CDR3, the DNA is TGTGCCAGCAGCTTAGAACGGATAGCGGGCGAGCAGTACTTC. Encoded protein: CASSLERIAGEQYF.

The chain couples TRBV6-5 to TRBJ2-1, with D possibly TRBD2 on 6 matching bases. This CDR3 has 15 amino acids. Between the trimmed V and J ends, which lost 3 bases and 0 bases, there was a span of 9 bases. Germline-derived CDR1 and CDR2 are MNHEY and SVGAGI. The CDR3 nucleotides read TGTGCCAGCAGTTATGGGGAGGCCTCCTACAATGAGCAGTTCTTC. As protein: CASSYGEASYNEQFF.

As to this clone: One end of the junction varies from germline; a read error may be responsible. The chain joins TRBV19 to TRBJ2-5, with no clear D. The length of the CDR3 is 13 residues. From germline, CDR1 is LNHDA and CDR2 SQIVND (reference sequence). The CDR3 reads CASSIGVQGTQYF. CDR3 bases: TGTGCCAGTAGTATAGGAGTGCAAGGGACCCAGTACTTC.

The rearrangement links TRBV29-1 to TRBJ2-7, with D hard to call. The germline gives CDR1 SQVTM, CDR2 ANQGSEA. V lost 4 bases and J 0 bases, leaving 10 bases between the germline ends. This CDR3 has 13 amino acids. CDR3 amino acids: CSVGLQLSYEQYF. In nucleotides, the CDR3 is TGCAGCGTTGGGTTGCAGCTCTCCTACGAGCAGTACTTC.

This clone has just one count. V usage is TRBV6-5 and J usage is TRBJ1-4, with D possibly being TRBD1 (6 bases). Germline V gene sequence: CDR1 MNHEY, CDR2 SVGAGI. This CDR3 spans 14 amino acids. With 2 bases removed from V and 8 bases from J, the gap between germline ends came to 12 bases. The CDR3 region is CASSYTGGHEKLFF. DNA for the CDR3: TGTGCCAGCAGTTACACGGGGGGCCACGAAAAACTGTTTTTT.

The J gene is TRBJ1-5, the V gene TRBV27; 8 bases are shared with TRBD1. CDR1 is MNHEY and CDR2 is SMNVEV in the germline V gene (reference sequence). The CDR3 loop spans 17 amino acids. J lost 0 bases, V lost 6 bases, and 10 bases had no gene match. CDR3 loop: CASSDRGYPYSNQPQHF. As DNA, the CDR3 is TGTGCCAGCAGCGACAGGGGATACCCTTATAGCAATCAGCCCCAGCATTTT.

V and J are TRBV19 and TRBJ2-2; 16 bases are shared with TRBD2. Germline values: CDR1 LNHDA, CDR2 SQIVND (reference sequence). This CDR3 comprises 18 residues. V was clipped by 9 bases and J by 6 bases; unmatched bases: 13. The CDR3 reads CARETGTSGRAPPGELFF. For the CDR3, the DNA is TGTGCCAGAGAGACCGGGACTAGCGGGAGGGCCCCACCCGGGGAGCTGTTTTTT.

The chain is built from TRBV4-1 and TRBJ1-3; perhaps TRBD1 as D (6 bases). CDR1 MGHRA and CDR2 YSYEKL come from the germline V gene. The V and J ends lost 4 bases and 7 bases respectively, with 14 bases between them. The CDR3 loop spans 14 amino acids. The CDR3 region is CASSRGGLRNTIYF. In DNA form, the CDR3 reads TGCGCCAGCAGCCGAGGGGGACTCCGGAACACCATATATTTT.

This sequence joins TRBV7-6 and TRBJ2-3; D gene unclear. This CDR3 has 15 residues. CDR1 and CDR2 from the germline V gene are SGHVS and FNYEAQ. Between the trimmed V and J ends, which lost 5 bases and 4 bases, there was a span of 16 bases. The CDR3 loop is CASSLRSFAADTQYF. CDR3 coding DNA: TGTGCCAGCAGCCTTAGAAGTTTTGCGGCAGATACGCAGTATTTT.

The V call is TRBV2, the J call TRBJ2-7; a possible D gene is TRBD1 (5 bases). The CDR3 spans 10 residues. Trimming pared 5 bases from V and 6 bases from J, leaving 5 bases between. Germline values: CDR1 SNHLY, CDR2 FYNNEI. This chain's CDR3 is CASSTGEQYF. The CDR3 coding sequence is TGTGCCAGCAGTACAGGCGAGCAGTACTTC.

In the case of this clone: The same CDR3 also results from other DNA sequences found in this sample. The chain recombines TRBV28 with TRBJ2-5, with 8 nucleotides matching TRBD2. The V segment lost 3 bases and the J segment 7 bases; nucleotides outside the gene matches: 4. In germline, CDR1 is MDHEN, CDR2 SYDVKM. This CDR3 has 13 amino acids. CDR3 in amino acids: CASSLSRGGTQYF. The CDR3 DNA follows: TGTGCCAGCAGTTTGTCTCGGGGGGGGACCCAGTACTTC.

The chain employs TRBV19 and TRBJ2-7; the D gene is possibly TRBD1 (6 bases). There are 14 residues in the CDR3. Germline CDR1 and CDR2: LNHDA and SQIVND (reference sequence). Trimming pared 5 bases from V and 0 bases from J, leaving 11 bases between. Here the CDR3 reads CASSVDRHSYEQYF. CDR3 in DNA: TGTGCCAGTAGTGTTGACAGGCACTCCTACGAGCAGTACTTC.

The chain combines TRBV29-1 with TRBJ2-5; 14 nucleotides line up with TRBD2. CDR1 is SQVTM and CDR2 is ANQGSEA in the germline V gene. V gave up 7 bases and J gave up 1 base; unmatched junction bases: 2. There are 14 residues in the CDR3. CDR3 sequence: CSAGLAGGQETQYF. Written as DNA, the CDR3 is TGCAGCGCCGGACTAGCGGGAGGCCAAGAGACCCAGTACTTC.

The CDR3 sequence is CASRHNTDTQYF. CDR3 bases: TGTGCCAGCAGACACAACACAGATACGCAGTATTTT. The chain carries TRBV6-5 and TRBJ2-3; no definite D call. This CDR3 has 12 amino acids. Germline V gives CDR1 MNHEY, CDR2 SVGAGI. The V gene lost 6 bases and the J gene lost 2 bases, with 6 bases spanning the gap.

The CDR3 is CASEGGSTYEQYF. CDR3 bases: TGTGCCAGCGAGGGGGGAAGTACCTACGAGCAGTACTTC. The chain carries TRBV28 and TRBJ2-7, with D perhaps being TRBD1 or TRBD2 (6 bases each). The CDR3 covers 13 residues. CDR1 and CDR2 from the germline V gene are MDHEN and SYDVKM. The germline V and J ends were trimmed by 8 bases and 2 bases, with 13 bases remaining between them. Looking up the rest from reference TRBV28 and TRBJ2-7 gives the full variable domain: DVKVTQSSRYLVKRTGEKVFLECVQDMDHENMFWYRQDPGLGLRLIYFSYDVKMKEKGDIPEGYSVSREKKERFSLILESASTNQTSMYLCASEGGSTYEQYFGPGTRLTVT.

This clone was detected a few times. The CDR3 bases are TGTGCCAGCAGTATCCCAGGGGGCTCGGAAGCTTTCTTT. Its translation: CASSIPGGSEAFF. The chain carries TRBV25-1 and TRBJ1-1; 8 positions agree with TRBD1. The germline V gene encodes CDR1 MGHDK and CDR2 SYGVNS. The ends lost 5 bases at V and 8 bases at J; junction bases unmatched: 7. The CDR3 totals 13 residues.

V and J are TRBV19 and TRBJ2-7, with 14 bases identical to TRBD2. Germline loops: CDR1 LNHDA, CDR2 SQIVND (reference sequence). The CDR3 contains 17 residues. J lost 2 bases, V lost 4 bases, and 7 bases had no gene match. Here the CDR3 DNA reads TGTGCCAGTAGTACCCCAGGACTAGCGGGAGGCCCCTACGAGCAGTACTTC. As protein: CASSTPGLAGGPYEQYF.

This rearrangement joins TRBV2 to TRBJ2-1; TRBD2 aligns across 10 bases. The germline V gene encodes CDR1 SNHLY and CDR2 FYNNEI. V lost 6 bases to trimming and J lost 12 bases; unmatched junction nucleotides: 2. The CDR3 contains 11 residues. The CDR3 sequence is CASRASGRQFF. The CDR3 DNA reads as TGTGCCAGCAGGGCTAGCGGGAGGCAGTTCTTC.

This chain uses TRBV10-3 with TRBJ1-2, with a tentative D call TRBD1 (6 bases). The CDR3 consists of 13 residues. Germline lookup yields CDR1 ENHRY and CDR2 SYGVKD. V shed 4 bases and J shed 6 bases, with 12 bases lying between them. As DNA, the CDR3 is TGTGCCATCAGTGTCGGCCAGGGGAATGGCTACACCTTC. The encoded protein is CAISVGQGNGYTF.

The CDR3 region is CASSQARGTRSLLSNEQFF. The CDR3 coding sequence is TGCGCCAGCAGCCAAGCAAGAGGAACTAGGTCGCTTCTCTCCAATGAGCAGTTCTTC. The V call is TRBV4-3, the J call TRBJ2-1; a weak D match, TRBD2 (5 bases). V lost 1 base and J 6 bases, leaving 25 bases between the germline ends. This CDR3 has 19 residues. The germline V gene has CDR1 LGHNA and CDR2 YSLEER.

V is TRBV28 and J is TRBJ2-2; D gene ambiguous. V shed 6 bases and J shed 0 bases, with 23 bases lying between them. Germline CDR1 and CDR2: MDHEN and SYDVKM. The CDR3 extends over 19 amino acids. In DNA form, the CDR3 reads TGTGCCAGCAGCCCCTTCCATGGCAGACAAACATCGAACACCGGGGAGCTGTTTTTT. Translated, it gives CASSPFHGRQTSNTGELFF.

The chain joins TRBV19 to TRBJ2-7; D not certain. CDR1 is LNHDA, CDR2 SQIVND, per germline (reference sequence). This CDR3 has 14 residues. V was shortened by 5 bases and J by 7 bases, with 18 bases between the two germline ends. The CDR3 here is CASSPSPWAREQYF. As DNA, the CDR3 is TGTGCCAGTAGTCCCAGTCCCTGGGCTAGGGAGCAGTACTTC.

The chain couples TRBV28 to TRBJ2-3; D remains ambiguous. The CDR3 consists of 15 residues. The V gene lost 6 bases and the J gene lost 7 bases, with 20 bases spanning the gap. Per germline, CDR1 MDHEN and CDR2 SYDVKM. The CDR3 sequence is CASRPRINRPHTQYF. The CDR3 coding sequence is TGTGCCAGCAGGCCCAGGATAAATCGACCACATACGCAGTATTTT.

The V gene is TRBV28, the J gene TRBJ2-7, with 10 nucleotides matching TRBD2. Trimming cost V 4 bases and J 6 bases; bases outside gene matches: 6. The germline V gene encodes CDR1 MDHEN and CDR2 SYDVKM. The CDR3 length is 14 residues. The CDR3 region has the DNA TGTGCCAGCAGTTCTAGCGGGAGTTTTGGCGAGCAGTACTTC. This gives the protein CASSSSGSFGEQYF.

The chain is built from TRBV7-9 and TRBJ1-5; weak D call: TRBD1 (5 bases). V dropped 1 base and J dropped 8 bases, with 15 bases sitting between them. Per germline, CDR1 SEHNR and CDR2 FQNEAQ (reference sequence). This CDR3 region has 15 residues. The CDR3 sequence: CASSLGTFAGEPQHF. CDR3 DNA: TGTGCCAGCAGCTTAGGGACATTTGCGGGGGAGCCCCAGCATTTT.

This chain joins TRBV5-5 and TRBJ2-3; D not certain. Trimming shortened V by 4 bases and J by 5 bases, and 8 bases separated the two germline ends. The CDR3 has 12 residues. Germline V CDR1 and CDR2: SGHKS, YYEKEE (reference sequence). The CDR3 bases are TGTGCCAGCAGCCTTAATCGAGATACGCAGTATTTT. It encodes CASSLNRDTQYF. Supplemented by reference TRBV5-5 and TRBJ2-3, the full variable domain reads DAGVTQSPTHLIKTRGQQVTLRCSPISGHKSVSWYQQVLGQGPQFIFQYYEKEERGRGNFPDRFSARQFPNYSSELNVNALLLGDSALYLCASSLNRDTQYFGPGTRLTVL.

The chain combines TRBV14 with TRBJ2-7, with 7 bases aligning to TRBD1. The germline CDR1 and CDR2 sequences are SGHDN and FVKESK. V shed 1 base and J 5 bases; nucleotides not matched to a gene: 5. The CDR3 contains 14 residues. The CDR3 coding sequence is TGTGCCAGCAGCCAAGGAGGGGGCTACGACGAGCAGTACTTC. The encoded protein is CASSQGGGYDEQYF.

This clone was observed a single time. This chain uses TRBV6-4 with TRBJ1-1, with 8 bases matching TRBD1. The germline CDR1 and CDR2 sequences are MRHNA and SNTAGT. The trim removed 8 bases at V and 5 bases at J, leaving 7 bases unmatched. CDR3 size: 13 residues. The CDR3 DNA reads TGTGCCAGCGAGACAGGGGTGTGGACTGAAGCTTTCTTT. Translated: CASETGVWTEAFF.